The entry that follows covers one TCR beta chain sequence. Its antigen is as yet unknown. Measured with immunoSEQ multiplex PCR; TCRdb has only the in-frame clones, and not every one. Among tens of thousands of clones listed, roughly 81% were seen once. The data stem from a study of T cell responses to AZD1222 COVID-19 vaccine. Deletions cut 2 bases from V and 0 bases from J, with 9 bases between. The germline V gene encodes CDR1 SGDLS and CDR2 YYNGEE. This CDR3 has 15 residues. Points from the study as a whole: Among vaccine-associated CD4 TCRs, coverage spanned spike, with dominance at 160-218 and 743-854.

The sequencing used peripheral blood, collected on day 0 of AZD1222 vaccination. The source of this sequence is an adult in good health. The chain uses TRBV9 and TRBJ1-3; the D gene is possibly TRBD1 (5 bases). The CDR3 DNA is TGTGCCAGCAGCGTGGGGGGAATCTCTGGAAACACCATATATTTT. This translates into CASSVGGISGNTIYF.